Presented here are 21 T cell receptor beta chains from one specimen sequenced in a study of sequential checkpoint blockade in melanoma. The repertoire was sequenced with immunoSEQ multiplex PCR; TCRdb's copy has only in-frame clones and lacks some. The repertoire holds 30,000 to 40,000 clones, with around nine tenths as singletons. This sample's treatment: randomized to nivolumab then ipilimumab (arm A) or the reverse (arm B). Source: CD8+ T cells sorted from blood (inferred from file names), taken from a patient given nivolumab and ipilimumab in sequence. Receptors originate from a human donor with melanoma.

The V call is TRBV4-3, the J call TRBJ2-6, with D possibly being TRBD1 (5 bases). This CDR3 spans 15 amino acids. Trimming took off 5 bases at V and 3 bases at J, with 11 bases between the two ends. Germline V CDR1 and CDR2: LGHNA, YSLEER. CDR3 in amino acids: CASSWGASGANVLTF. CDR3 bases: TGCGCCAGCAGCTGGGGCGCTAGTGGGGCCAACGTCCTGACTTTC.

V gene TRBV29-1 combines with J gene TRBJ1-2, with 10 bases matching TRBD1. V gave up 7 bases and J gave up 6 bases; unmatched junction bases: 8. Germline CDR1 reads SQVTM; CDR2 reads ANQGSEA. The CDR3 runs to 13 residues. The CDR3 nucleotides read TGCAGCGCTCCGACAGGGGGCCTGGATGGCTACACCTTC. The encoded protein is CSAPTGGLDGYTF.

The chain is built from TRBV4-1 and TRBJ2-3; 10 positions match TRBD1. Germline assignment: CDR1 MGHRA and CDR2 YSYEKL. The CDR3 runs to 17 residues. J gave up 8 bases and V 1 base, and 12 bases lay outside the gene matches. The CDR3 protein is CASSQATTGGLRRTQYF. In nucleotides, the CDR3 is TGCGCCAGCAGCCAAGCGACGACAGGGGGCCTTCGACGTACGCAGTATTTT.

This rearrangement joins TRBV7-8 to TRBJ2-1, with 9 nucleotides matching TRBD2. V trimming: 1 base; J trimming: 10 bases; junction bases outside the gene matches: 8. The CDR3 is made up of 15 amino acids. Germline V lookup: CDR1 SGHVS, CDR2 FQNEAQ. The CDR3 loop reads CASSLVGLAGREQFF. The CDR3 coding sequence is TGTGCCAGCAGCTTAGTGGGCCTAGCGGGAAGGGAGCAGTTCTTC. Looking up the rest from reference TRBV7-8 and TRBJ2-1 gives the full variable domain: GAGVSQSPRYKVAKRGQDVALRCDPISGHVSLFWYQQALGQGPEFLTYFQNEAQLDKSGLPSDRFFAERPEGSVSTLKIQRTQQEDSAVYLCASSLVGLAGREQFFGPGTRLTVL.

As regards this clone: The junction does not match germline at one end; this may be a read error. Other DNA sequences from this sample encode an identical CDR3 as well. Here the CDR3 reads CASTYRGSNTGELFF. For the CDR3, the DNA is TGTGCCAGTACGTACAGGGGGTCGAATACCGGGGAGCTGTTTTTT. The gene calls are TRBV19 and TRBJ2-2; 8 bases agree with TRBD1. The CDR3 has 15 amino acids. Germline CDR1 is LNHDA and CDR2 is SQIVND (reference sequence).

The rearrangement joins TRBV7-3 to TRBJ2-3, with 8 nucleotides matching TRBD2. The V segment lost 3 bases and the J segment 4 bases; nucleotides outside the gene matches: 6. CDR3 length: 15 amino acids. Germline CDR1 and CDR2: SGHTA and FQGTGA. For the CDR3, the DNA is TGTGCCAGCAGCTTTAATTTAGCGGGGTCAGATACGCAGTATTTT. This encodes CASSFNLAGSDTQYF. Full variable domain (rest looked up from reference TRBV7-3 and TRBJ2-3): GAGVSQTPSNKVTEKGKYVELRCDPISGHTALYWYRQSLGQGPEFLIYFQGTGAADDSGLPNDRFFAVRPEGSVSTLKIQRTERGDSAVYLCASSFNLAGSDTQYFGPGTRLTVL.

The genes are TRBV5-6 and TRBJ1-1; 8 nucleotides agree with TRBD1. CDR1 SGHDT and CDR2 YYEEEE come from the germline V gene. With 5 bases clipped from V and 2 bases from J, the junction kept 5 bases outside the gene matches. CDR3 length: 14 residues. CDR3 in amino acids: CASRPQGANTEAFF. Written as DNA, the CDR3 is TGTGCCAGCAGGCCCCAGGGGGCAAACACTGAAGCTTTCTTT. Full variable domain (rest looked up from reference TRBV5-6 and TRBJ1-1): DAGVTQSPTHLIKTRGQQVTLRCSPKSGHDTVSWYQQALGQGPQFIFQYYEEEERQRGNFPDRFSGHQFPNYSSELNVNALLLGDSALYLCASRPQGANTEAFFGQGTRLTVV.

The chain links TRBV7-8 to TRBJ2-7; 7 bases align to TRBD2. The V gene's germline CDR1 is SGHVS and CDR2 FQNEAQ. Losses at the gene ends were 1 base for V and 4 bases for J; bases not matched to a gene: 4. The CDR3 length is 14 residues. CDR3 sequence reads: CASSLEASGYEQYV. In nucleotides, the CDR3 is TGTGCCAGCAGCTTAGAAGCTAGCGGTTACGAGCAGTACGTC.

This clone was counted only a few times. This sequence joins TRBV5-6 and TRBJ2-1; TRBD2 might be the D (5 bases). With 0 bases removed from V and 5 bases from J, the gap between germline ends came to 15 bases. The CDR3 is made up of 16 amino acids. Germline V lookup: CDR1 SGHDT, CDR2 YYEEEE. CDR3 residues: CASSLGWVTNNNEQFF. In nucleotides, the CDR3 is TGTGCCAGCAGCTTGGGATGGGTGACTAACAACAATGAGCAGTTCTTC.

This clone occurred a few times. In the same sample, other DNA sequences code for this CDR3. In nucleotides, the CDR3 is TGTGCCAGTGGAGGACAGCCGATCTACGAGCAGTACTTC. It is translated as CASGGQPIYEQYF. The chain employs TRBV19 and TRBJ2-7; TRBD1 might be the D (6 bases). The CDR3 loop spans 13 amino acids. Germline V lookup: CDR1 LNHDA, CDR2 SQIVND (reference sequence). Trimming stripped 8 bases from V and 3 bases from J, with 14 bases between.

J is TRBJ1-1 and V is TRBV6-5; D might be TRBD1 (5 bases). V dropped 0 bases and J dropped 0 bases, with 11 bases sitting between them. The CDR3 totals 16 residues. Germline CDR1 and CDR2: MNHEY and SVGAGI. CDR3 DNA: TGTGCCAGCAGTTACTCGACGGACACCTTGAACACTGAAGCTTTCTTT. Its translation: CASSYSTDTLNTEAFF.

The chain couples TRBV6-5 to TRBJ2-7; 10 nucleotides match TRBD1. This CDR3 comprises 14 residues. The germline gives CDR1 MNHEY, CDR2 SVGAGI. V lost 2 bases to trimming and J lost 5 bases; unmatched junction nucleotides: 3. The CDR3 sequence: CASSYRDRGDEQYF. In DNA form, the CDR3 reads TGTGCCAGCAGTTACCGGGACAGGGGCGACGAGCAGTACTTC.

This clone has just a few counts. The chain combines TRBV6-5 with TRBJ2-7; TRBD2 might be the D (5 bases). CDR3 size: 14 residues. V shed 3 bases and J shed 3 bases, with 12 bases lying between them. Germline V lookup: CDR1 MNHEY, CDR2 SVGAGI. CDR3 sequence reads: CASSYSVAGYEQYF. The CDR3 nucleotides read TGTGCCAGCAGTTATTCGGTCGCGGGCTACGAGCAGTACTTC.

The chain couples TRBV27 to TRBJ2-3; maybe TRBD2 (7 bases). The germline V gene encodes CDR1 MNHEY and CDR2 SMNVEV (reference sequence). This CDR3 region has 16 residues. With 4 bases removed from V and 0 bases from J, the gap between germline ends came to 14 bases. CDR3 sequence: CASSSRGGGSTDTQYF. Written as DNA, the CDR3 is TGTGCCAGCAGTTCCAGAGGGGGGGGAAGCACAGATACGCAGTATTTT.

The rearrangement uses TRBV27 and TRBJ2-7; D may be TRBD2 (6 bases). CDR1 is MNHEY and CDR2 is SMNVEV in the germline V gene (reference sequence). CDR3 length: 14 residues. V lost 10 bases, J lost 4 bases, and 20 bases lay in between. CDR3 sequence (DNA): TGTGCCACTCGTTTGGGGGGTACTGGGTACGAGCAGTACTTC. Amino acids: CATRLGGTGYEQYF.

The CDR3 loop is CASSMRTDGEQFF. The CDR3 nucleotides are TGTGCCAGCAGCATGAGGACAGACGGGGAGCAGTTCTTC. The V gene is TRBV7-5, the J gene TRBJ2-1; the D call TRBD1 from the table was never checked on the DNA. TRBV7-5 is shown as a pseudogene. This CDR3 has 13 residues.

This clone was recorded a few times. The genes are TRBV7-2 and TRBJ1-1; D not resolved. Looked up from germline, CDR1 is SGHTA and CDR2 is FQGNSA. The CDR3 is 13 amino acids. V dropped 3 bases and J dropped 4 bases, with 9 bases sitting between them. CDR3 DNA: TGTGCCAGCAGCTTCGGTGGACTCACTGAAGCTTTCTTT. Amino acid sequence: CASSFGGLTEAFF.

This clone was observed a single time. The CDR3 DNA is TGTGCCAGTAGAGAGGATAGCGGGGCCCGAGAGCAGTACTTC. This codes for CASREDSGAREQYF. This sequence joins TRBV19 and TRBJ2-7, with 8 bases aligning to TRBD2. Germline V lookup: CDR1 LNHDA, CDR2 SQIVND (reference sequence). The CDR3 length is 14 residues. J was trimmed by 7 bases and V by 6 bases; bases with no gene match: 11.

The chain joins TRBV11-2 to TRBJ2-7, with TRBD2 matching 7 bases. The CDR3 is made up of 12 amino acids. The ends lost 4 bases at V and 6 bases at J; junction bases unmatched: 3. Germline V lookup: CDR1 SGHAT, CDR2 FQNNGV. CDR3 residues: CASSWGGPEQYV. The CDR3 bases are TGTGCCAGCAGCTGGGGGGGTCCCGAGCAGTACGTC.

The chain couples TRBV15 to TRBJ2-1, with 11 bases lining up with TRBD2. Trimming removed 0 bases from V and 6 bases from J; junction bases left unmatched: 7. This CDR3 has 17 amino acids. The germline CDR1 and CDR2 sequences are LNHNV and YYDKDF (reference sequence). In nucleotides, the CDR3 is TGTGCCACCAGCAGAGATTACGGGACTAGCGGAGGCAATGAGCAGTTCTTC. Protein sequence: CATSRDYGTSGGNEQFF.

The CDR3 DNA reads as TGTGCCACCAGCAGAGATGTTGGGGAGCGGGGTGGCTACACCTTC. Translated: CATSRDVGERGGYTF. The chain links TRBV15 to TRBJ1-2; no clear D gene. This CDR3 is built from 15 residues. V was clipped by 0 bases and J by 7 bases, with 15 bases between them. The V gene's germline CDR1 is LNHNV and CDR2 YYDKDF (reference sequence).